Listed below are T cell receptor beta chains from one sample, sequenced in a study of technical replicates of blood from a handful of donors. Repertoires were generated with immunoSEQ multiplex PCR, while TCRdb's copy carries only in-frame clones and drops some. The repertoire holds more than 65,000 clones, with roughly 97% as singletons. Material: T cells isolated from PBMCs. The receptors stem from a human donor in good health. CDR3s leave out the opening cysteine and the closing phenylalanine or tryptophan.

v_call cdr3_aa
TRBV27 ASSLKAGVRTGELF
TRBV27 ASSSEYSGANVLT
TRBV18 ASSPGIQGEGYT
TRBV4-1 ASSQVRGNSYEQY
TRBV29-1 SVEESSNSEKLF
TRBV18 ASSPTRFTDTQY
TRBV27 ASSFNPAGPFYGYT
TRBV27 ASSMTGLVGELF
TRBV7-2 ASQSPGYETQY
TRBV7-6 ASSLAPRELETQY
TRBV19 ASSIGRGSEQY
TRBV20-1 SATEFTEAF
TRBV5-1 ASSLDPGTENTGELF
TRBV7-2 ASSLLAGAAGANVLT
TRBV29-1 SVGGGQGAF
TRBV28 ASSLTGTNTEAF
TRBV29-1 SVGWLGRVDEQY
TRBV4-1 ASSQGREYQPQH
TRBV5-6 ASSDTGELYGYT
TRBV27 ASSPFGTSGPYEQY
TRBV5-6 ASSLGVGGSRADQPQH
TRBV28 ASNLGLAGGYNEQF
TRBV11-3 ASSLEGGETEAF
TRBV5-1 ASSLADTEAF
TRBV10-3 AIGTQGAEDGYT
TRBV11-2 ASSFGRGTGNTIY
TRBV15 ATSRDLAGGYEQY
TRBV30 AWSDIGLAVTGELF
TRBV5-4 ASSLEQGNTEAF
TRBV5-6 ASTNWGLSNQPQH
TRBV11-2 ASSPVMWPDTQY
TRBV29-1 SVTDYDYT
TRBV14 ASSQELAGVETQY
TRBV19 ASSPHRDTEAF
TRBV7-9 ASSSPGMPSGGNTGELF
TRBV5-1 ASSFRNSGDEQF
TRBV5-1 ASSRDRVKNIQY
TRBV10-1 ASSPPGHSYEQY
TRBV4-2 ASSQEEGADTGELF
TRBV6-1 ASSEELGVNIQY
TRBV29-1 SVRGDYEQY
TRBV19 ASRYQGVYTEAF
TRBV7-9 ASSLTGAEQY
TRBV6-5 ASSYEGTGELF
TRBV6-5 ASSDLRGSTIY
TRBV4-2 ASSQDLGSGYEQY
TRBV2 ASTVRLAGRAGELF
TRBV5-4 ASSGGQGIYEQY
TRBV11-2 ASSQTRYNEQF
TRBV6-6 ASSPTGSRVNQPQH
TRBV29-1 SGKVGGNEQY
TRBV7-8 ASSSTNANTGELF
TRBV5-4 ASSLDLGDYEQY
TRBV30 AWSGWTSGRAVENEQF
TRBV4-3 ASSPDRNQPQH
TRBV7-9 ASSLAGVGNTQY
TRBV4-2 ASSQATSEIYEQY